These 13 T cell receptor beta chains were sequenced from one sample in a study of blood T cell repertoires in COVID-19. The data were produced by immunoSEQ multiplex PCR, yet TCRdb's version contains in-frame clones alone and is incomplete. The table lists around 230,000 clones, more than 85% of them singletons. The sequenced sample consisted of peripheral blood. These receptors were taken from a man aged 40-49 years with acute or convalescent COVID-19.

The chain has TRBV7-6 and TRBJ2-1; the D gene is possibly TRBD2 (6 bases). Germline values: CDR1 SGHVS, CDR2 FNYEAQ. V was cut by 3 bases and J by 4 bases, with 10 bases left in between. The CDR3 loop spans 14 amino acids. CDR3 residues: CASSFSGGYNEQFF. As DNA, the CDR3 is TGTGCCAGCAGCTTTAGCGGCGGTTACAATGAGCAGTTCTTC.

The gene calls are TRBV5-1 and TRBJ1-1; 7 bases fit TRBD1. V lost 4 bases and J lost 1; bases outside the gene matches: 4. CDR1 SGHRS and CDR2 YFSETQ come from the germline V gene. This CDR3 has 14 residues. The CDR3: CASSDPGGNTEAFF. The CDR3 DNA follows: TGCGCCAGCAGCGATCCAGGGGGGAACACTGAAGCTTTCTTT.

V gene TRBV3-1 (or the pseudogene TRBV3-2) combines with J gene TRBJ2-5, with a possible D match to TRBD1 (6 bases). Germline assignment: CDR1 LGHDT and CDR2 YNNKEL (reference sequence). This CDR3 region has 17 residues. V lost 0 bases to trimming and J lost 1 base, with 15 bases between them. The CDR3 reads CASSQDVAGAFQETQYF. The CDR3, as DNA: TGTGCCAGCAGCCAAGATGTGGCAGGGGCCTTCCAAGAGACCCAGTACTTC.

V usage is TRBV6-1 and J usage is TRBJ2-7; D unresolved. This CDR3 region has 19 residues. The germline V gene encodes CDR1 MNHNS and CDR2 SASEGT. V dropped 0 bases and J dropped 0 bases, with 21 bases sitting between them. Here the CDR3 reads CASSEAFVNPTDSSYEQYF. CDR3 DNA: TGTGCCAGCAGTGAAGCTTTCGTTAACCCAACAGATAGCTCCTACGAGCAGTACTTC.

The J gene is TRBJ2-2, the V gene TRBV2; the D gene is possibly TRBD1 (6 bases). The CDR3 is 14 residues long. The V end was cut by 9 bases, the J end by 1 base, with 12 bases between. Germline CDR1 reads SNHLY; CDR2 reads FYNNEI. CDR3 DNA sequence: TGTGCCAGTCGGACAGTTGGGAACACCGGGGAGCTGTTTTTT. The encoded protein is CASRTVGNTGELFF.

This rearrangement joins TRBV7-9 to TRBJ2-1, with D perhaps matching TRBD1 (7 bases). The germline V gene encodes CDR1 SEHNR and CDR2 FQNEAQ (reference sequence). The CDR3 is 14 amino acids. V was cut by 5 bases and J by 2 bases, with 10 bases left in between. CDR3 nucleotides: TGTGCCAGCAGCGCGGGACAGACCTACAATGAGCAGTTCTTC. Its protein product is CASSAGQTYNEQFF.

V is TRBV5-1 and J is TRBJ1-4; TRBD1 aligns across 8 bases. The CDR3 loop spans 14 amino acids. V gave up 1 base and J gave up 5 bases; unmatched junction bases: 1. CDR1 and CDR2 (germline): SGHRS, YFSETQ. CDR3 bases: TGCGCCAGCAGCTTGACAGGGGGAAATGAAAAACTGTTTTTT. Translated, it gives CASSLTGGNEKLFF. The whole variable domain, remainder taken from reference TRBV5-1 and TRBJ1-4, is KAGVTQTPRYLIKTRGQQVTLSCSPISGHRSVSWYQQTPGQGLQFLFEYFSETQRNKGNFPGRFSGRQFSNSRSEMNVSTLELGDSALYLCASSLTGGNEKLFFGSGTQLSVL.

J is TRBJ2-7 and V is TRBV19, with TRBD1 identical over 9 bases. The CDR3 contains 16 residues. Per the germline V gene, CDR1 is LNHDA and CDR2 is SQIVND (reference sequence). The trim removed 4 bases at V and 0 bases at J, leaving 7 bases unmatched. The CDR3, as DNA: TGTGCCAGTAGTAAGATCGGGACAGGGTTCTCCTACGAGCAGTACTTC. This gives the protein CASSKIGTGFSYEQYF.

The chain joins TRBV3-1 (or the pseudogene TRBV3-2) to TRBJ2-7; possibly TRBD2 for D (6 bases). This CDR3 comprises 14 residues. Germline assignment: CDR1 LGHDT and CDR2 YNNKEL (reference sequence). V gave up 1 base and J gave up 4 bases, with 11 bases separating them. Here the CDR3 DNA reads TGTGCCAGCAGCCAAGCCGGGGGAGGTTACGAGCAGTACTTC. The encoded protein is CASSQAGGGYEQYF.

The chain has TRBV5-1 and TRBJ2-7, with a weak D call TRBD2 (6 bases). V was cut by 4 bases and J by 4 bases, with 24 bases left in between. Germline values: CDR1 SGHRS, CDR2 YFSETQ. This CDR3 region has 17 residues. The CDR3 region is CASSPDPTPGGSYEQYF. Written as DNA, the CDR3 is TGCGCCAGCAGCCCCGATCCGACCCCCGGAGGGTCTTACGAGCAGTACTTC.

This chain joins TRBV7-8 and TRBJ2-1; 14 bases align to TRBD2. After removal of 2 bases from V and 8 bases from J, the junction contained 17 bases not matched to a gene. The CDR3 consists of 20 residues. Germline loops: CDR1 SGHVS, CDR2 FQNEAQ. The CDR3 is CASSLFARLTSGGAGDEQFF. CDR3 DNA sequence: TGTGCCAGCAGCTTATTCGCGCGTCTGACTAGCGGGGGGGCTGGGGATGAGCAGTTCTTC.

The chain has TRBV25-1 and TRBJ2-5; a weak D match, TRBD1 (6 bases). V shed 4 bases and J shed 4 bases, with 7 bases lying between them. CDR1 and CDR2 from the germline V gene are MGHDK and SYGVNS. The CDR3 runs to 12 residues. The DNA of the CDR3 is TGTGCCAGCAGTGGGGGGCGAGAGACCCAGTACTTC. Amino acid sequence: CASSGGRETQYF.

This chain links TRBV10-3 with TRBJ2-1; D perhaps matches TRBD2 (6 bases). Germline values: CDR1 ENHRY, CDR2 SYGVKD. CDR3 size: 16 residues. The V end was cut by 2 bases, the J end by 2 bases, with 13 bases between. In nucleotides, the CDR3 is TGTGCCATCAGTGAGCGCGGGGCCGCTACCTACAATGAGCAGTTCTTC. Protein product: CAISERGAATYNEQFF.